The rows below give T cell receptor beta chains drawn from one sample of a study of a mutant IDH1 vaccine in newly diagnosed glioma. No antigens are known for them. The protocol was immunoSEQ multiplex PCR, while the TCRdb copy is restricted to in-frame clones and leaves out a portion. The top ten clones hold 2% to 2.5% of a sample with about 40,000 clones, 84% of them seen once. This specimen was PBMCs, taken from a glioma patient whose treatment included an IDH1 peptide vaccine. Receptor source: a man aged 40-49 years with glioma. CDR3s include the opening cysteine and the closing phenylalanine or tryptophan. D genes are given only for firm matches. Clone sizes are given selectively: once, few, many, or a class where the clone is expanded.

CDR3 protein: CASSYSTFAAGELFF
CDR3 DNA: TGTGCCAGCAGTTACTCGACGTTTGCGGCCGGGGAGCTGTTTTTT
V gene: TRBV6-5
J gene: TRBJ2-2
D gene: -
clone size: -

CDR3 protein: CASSLRGGYGYTF
CDR3 DNA: TGTGCCAGCAGCTTGCGGGGGGGCTATGGCTACACCTTC
V gene: TRBV5-8
J gene: TRBJ1-2
D gene: -
clone size: -

CDR3 protein: CASSPSGRPTDTQYF
CDR3 DNA: TGTGCCAGCAGCCCTAGCGGGAGGCCCACAGATACGCAGTATTTT
V gene: TRBV7-9
J gene: TRBJ2-3
D gene: TRBD2
clone size: -

CDR3 protein: CASTLTGVNEKLFF
CDR3 DNA: TGTGCCAGCACCCTGACGGGGGTAAATGAAAAACTGTTTTTT
V gene: TRBV28
J gene: TRBJ1-4
D gene: -
clone size: -

CDR3 protein: CASRRTGEFF
CDR3 DNA: TGTGCCAGCAGGAGGACAGGGGAGTTCTTC
V gene: TRBV6-1
J gene: TRBJ2-1
D gene: TRBD1
clone size: few

CDR3 protein: CASSSPGFGTSYEQYF
CDR3 DNA: TGCGCCAGCAGCTCCCCGGGGTTCGGGACGTCCTACGAGCAGTACTTC
V gene: TRBV5-1
J gene: TRBJ2-7
D gene: -
clone size: once

CDR3 protein: CASRRLVGQPQHF
CDR3 DNA: TGTGCCAGCAGACGCCTGGTGGGGCAGCCCCAGCATTTT
V gene: TRBV6-1
J gene: TRBJ1-5
D gene: -
clone size: -

CDR3 protein: CASSLAASGSSYEQYF
CDR3 DNA: TGTGCCAGCAGCTTAGCGGCGTCGGGGAGTTCCTACGAGCAGTACTTC
V gene: TRBV7-2
J gene: TRBJ2-7
D gene: -
clone size: -

CDR3 protein: CASSLVAHQLTGELFF
CDR3 DNA: TGCGCCAGCAGCTTGGTAGCCCATCAACTCACCGGGGAGCTGTTTTTT
V gene: TRBV5-1
J gene: TRBJ2-2
D gene: -
clone size: -

CDR3 protein: CASSQDFGPYEQYF
CDR3 DNA: TGTGCCAGCAGCCAAGATTTCGGACCATACGAGCAGTACTTC
V gene: TRBV4-2
J gene: TRBJ2-7
D gene: -
clone size: -

CDR3 protein: CASSQGSGRLEETQYF
CDR3 DNA: TGTGCCAGCAGCCAAGGGAGCGGGAGGTTGGAAGAGACCCAGTACTTC
V gene: TRBV4-2
J gene: TRBJ2-5
D gene: TRBD2
clone size: -

CDR3 protein: CASSISSGSRSEQYF
CDR3 DNA: TGTGCCAGTAGTATCTCTAGCGGGAGTCGAAGCGAGCAGTACTTC
V gene: TRBV19
J gene: TRBJ2-7
D gene: TRBD2
clone size: few

CDR3 protein: CASSWSGTSGGNEQFF
CDR3 DNA: TGTGCCAGCAGCTGGAGCGGGACTAGCGGGGGCAATGAGCAGTTCTTC
V gene: TRBV7-9
J gene: TRBJ2-1
D gene: TRBD2
clone size: once

CDR3 protein: CSPSGHNEQFF
CDR3 DNA: TGCAGTCCTAGCGGACACAATGAGCAGTTCTTC
V gene: TRBV20-1
J gene: TRBJ2-1
D gene: TRBD2
clone size: once

CDR3 protein: CASSFTGANTEAFF
CDR3 DNA: TGCGCCAGCAGCTTCACTGGGGCGAACACTGAAGCTTTCTTT
V gene: TRBV5-1
J gene: TRBJ1-1
D gene: -
clone size: -

CDR3 protein: CASSVGSGGVYEQYF
CDR3 DNA: TGTGCCAGCAGCGTAGGAAGCGGGGGGGTCTACGAGCAGTACTTC
V gene: TRBV9
J gene: TRBJ2-7
D gene: TRBD2
clone size: -

CDR3 protein: CAISEMGSGPDIYGTQYF
CDR3 DNA: TGTGCCATCAGTGAGATGGGTAGCGGGCCTGATATTTACGGGACCCAGTACTTC
V gene: TRBV10-3
J gene: TRBJ2-5
D gene: TRBD2
clone size: once

CDR3 protein: CASSILGLAGDSDTQYF
CDR3 DNA: TGTGCCAGTAGTATCTTGGGGCTAGCGGGAGACTCAGATACGCAGTATTTT
V gene: TRBV19
J gene: TRBJ2-3
D gene: TRBD2
clone size: -

CDR3 protein: CASSELSTEAFF
CDR3 DNA: TGCGCCAGCAGTGAGCTGAGCACTGAAGCTTTCTTT
V gene: TRBV10-2
J gene: TRBJ1-1
D gene: -
clone size: few

CDR3 protein: CASSLDRGLAYLVEQFF
CDR3 DNA: TGTGCCAGCAGCCTTGACCGGGGACTAGCATACCTAGTGGAGCAGTTCTTC
V gene: TRBV5-6
J gene: TRBJ2-1
D gene: TRBD2
clone size: -

CDR3 protein: CASSEKSYLGLADLAKNIQYF
CDR3 DNA: TGTGCCAGCAGTGAAAAGTCCTATTTGGGACTAGCGGATCTAGCCAAAAACATTCAGTACTTC
V gene: TRBV6-1
J gene: TRBJ2-4
D gene: TRBD2
clone size: -

CDR3 protein: CASSYLVTYEQYF
CDR3 DNA: TGTGCCAGCAGTTACTTAGTTACCTACGAGCAGTACTTC
V gene: TRBV6-6
J gene: TRBJ2-7
D gene: -
clone size: -

CDR3 protein: CASSRGPYEQYF
CDR3 DNA: TGTGCCAGCTCGAGGGGACCGTACGAGCAGTACTTC
V gene: TRBV2
J gene: TRBJ2-7
D gene: -
clone size: -